The next 28 T cell receptor beta chains were all read from a single sample in a study of early T cells in non-severe SARS-CoV-2 infection. TCRdb itself ran the 5' RACE reads through MiXCR, one entry per CDR3 protein. Among roughly 110,000 distinct CDR3 sequences listed, 11% were seen once. Sequenced: whole blood. Receptor source: an adult who was a healthcare worker with PCR-confirmed SARS-CoV-2 infection or an uninfected control (not recorded which).

This clonotype appeared once. J is TRBJ2-5 and V is TRBV28; 7 positions match TRBD2. The CDR3 contains 12 residues. The V gene's germline CDR1 is MDHEN and CDR2 SYDVKM. Losses at the gene ends were 7 bases for V and 7 bases for J; bases not matched to a gene: 6. The DNA for the CDR3 is TGTGCCAGCATGGGCGGGAGTGTGACCCAGTACTTC. Translated, it gives CASMGGSVTQYF. The whole variable domain, filled in from reference TRBV28 and TRBJ2-5, reads DVKVTQSSRYLVKRTGEKVFLECVQDMDHENMFWYRQDPGLGLRLIYFSYDVKMKEKGDIPEGYSVSREKKERFSLILESASTNQTSMYLCASMGGSVTQYFGPGTRLLVL.

This clonotype was seen repeatedly, ten times or more. The chain combines TRBV12-3 or TRBV12-4 with TRBJ2-3; D is ambiguous. V dropped 6 bases and J dropped 2 bases, with 12 bases sitting between them. The CDR3 is made up of 14 amino acids. The DNA of the CDR3 is TGTGCCAGCAGCCCGTGGGGTTTCACAGATACGCAGTATTTT. It encodes CASSPWGFTDTQYF.

This clonotype was picked up a small number of times. This chain connects TRBV28 to TRBJ1-3; D is unresolved. Germline V gene data show CDR1 as MDHEN and CDR2 as SYDVKM. V was cut by 6 bases and J by 7 bases, with 7 bases left in between. The CDR3 runs to 11 residues. The CDR3 loop reads CASRQLNTIYF. The CDR3 DNA sequence: TGTGCCAGCAGACAGTTGAACACCATATATTTT.

This clonotype was counted a few times. Germline is not matched at one junction end, which may reflect a read error. V is TRBV28 and J is TRBJ2-7; TRBD2 matches at 8 bases. Looked up from germline, CDR1 is MDHEN and CDR2 is SYDVKM. The CDR3 contains 14 residues. The CDR3 spells CASRGSGGSYEQYF. DNA of the CDR3: TGTGCTAGCAGAGGGAGCGGGGGCTCCTACGAGCAGTACTTC. The variable domain in full, with the rest retrieved from reference TRBV28 and TRBJ2-7, is DVKVTQSSRYLVKRTGEKVFLECVQDMDHENMFWYRQDPGLGLRLIYFSYDVKMKEKGDIPEGYSVSREKKERFSLILESASTNQTSMYLCASRGSGGSYEQYFGPGTRLTVT.

This clonotype showed up many times. The chain recombines TRBV30 with TRBJ2-1, with D tentatively TRBD2 (5 bases). Germline V lookup: CDR1 GTSNPN, CDR2 SVGIG (reference sequence). V was pared by 4 bases and J by 1 base, with 8 bases between. This CDR3 contains 13 residues. The CDR3 sequence: CAWTRVSYNEQFF. CDR3 nucleotide sequence: TGTGCCTGGACGAGGGTTTCCTACAATGAGCAGTTCTTC.

The chain recombines TRBV11-2 with TRBJ1-1, with TRBD1 as a possible D gene (5 bases). CDR1 and CDR2 (germline): SGHAT, FQNNGV. V dropped 1 base and J dropped 4 bases, with 13 bases sitting between them. The CDR3 sequence is 15 residues long. CDR3 in DNA: TGTGCCAGCAGCTTAGGGGTCGGGGGAATCACTGAAGCTTTCTTT. This translates into CASSLGVGGITEAFF.

This clonotype was detected a few times. This chain connects TRBV19 to TRBJ1-5; no clear D gene. CDR3 length: 12 residues. Trimming stripped 6 bases from V and 7 bases from J, with 10 bases between. Per the germline V gene, CDR1 is LNHDA and CDR2 is SQIVND (reference sequence). This chain's CDR3 is CASSSLRQPQHF. Here the CDR3 DNA reads TGTGCCAGTAGCAGCCTAAGGCAGCCCCAGCATTTT.

This clonotype was counted only a few times. The chain has TRBV12-3 or TRBV12-4 and TRBJ2-1; no firm D call. V gave up 3 bases and J gave up 6 bases, with 3 bases separating them. The CDR3 spans 11 residues. CDR3 amino acids: CASSFRNEQFF. The CDR3 nucleotides are TGTGCCAGCAGTTTTCGCAATGAGCAGTTCTTC.

This clonotype occurred many times. The chain couples TRBV20-1 to TRBJ2-5; 16 bases are a match to TRBD2. Trimming at V came to 0 bases and at J to 1 base, leaving 2 bases not matched to a gene. The germline gives CDR1 DFQATT, CDR2 SNEGSKA (reference sequence). The CDR3 is made up of 17 amino acids. The CDR3 reads CSARDGTSGGVQETQYF. DNA of the CDR3: TGCAGTGCTAGAGATGGGACTAGCGGGGGGGTCCAAGAGACCCAGTACTTC.

Points on this clonotype: A much larger clone lies one base from this, so it may be a read error. This chain links TRBV20-1 with TRBJ2-7; no firm D call. This CDR3 has 13 residues. V was pared by 1 base and J by 6 bases, with 13 bases between. From germline, CDR1 is DFQATT and CDR2 SNEGSKA (reference sequence). CDR3 in amino acids: CSARVPGTCEQYF. The DNA for the CDR3 is TGCAGTGCTAGAGTTCCGGGCACCTGCGAGCAGTACTTC.

Many counts were recorded for this clonotype. The chain joins TRBV18 to TRBJ2-4; a possible D gene is TRBD1 (5 bases). Trimming took off 4 bases at V and 1 base at J, with 8 bases between the two ends. The CDR3 contains 14 residues. The germline gives CDR1 KGHSH, CDR2 LQKENI. CDR3 coding DNA: TGTGCCAGCTCACATGGGGCGGCCAAAAACATTCAGTACTTC. This translates into CASSHGAAKNIQYF.

This clonotype was observed many times. One end of the junction varies from germline; a read error may be responsible. The chain employs TRBV28 and TRBJ2-1; D is ambiguous. Germline V lookup: CDR1 MDHEN, CDR2 SYDVKM. The CDR3 totals 13 residues. DNA for the CDR3: TGTGCCAGCAGTTTGAGTCCTCACCGATCCCTTTCCTTC. It encodes CASSLSPHRSLSF.

This chain joins TRBV6-5 and TRBJ1-1; D call uncertain. V lost 10 bases to trimming and J lost 10 bases, with 22 bases between them. Germline CDR1 MNHEY, CDR2 SVGAGI. This CDR3 contains 13 residues. The chain's CDR3 is CATYQTQNRGAFF. In DNA, the CDR3 is TGTGCCACCTACCAGACGCAAAACCGGGGAGCTTTCTTT.

The table lists this clonotype with many counts. The chain carries TRBV12-3 or TRBV12-4 and TRBJ1-1, with D possibly TRBD1 on 5 matching bases. Trimming removed 11 bases from V and 6 bases from J, with 13 bases in between. This CDR3 comprises 11 residues. The CDR3, as DNA: TGTGCCGCGGGGGGGAGGGCTGAAGCTTTCTTT. It encodes CAAGGRAEAFF.

This chain links TRBV29-1 with TRBJ2-3; D not resolved. V lost 4 bases to trimming and J lost 0 bases, with 2 bases between them. Germline lookup yields CDR1 SQVTM and CDR2 ANQGSEA. The CDR3 has 11 residues. The CDR3 protein is CSVVSTDTQYF. CDR3 nucleotides: TGCAGCGTTGTCAGCACAGATACGCAGTATTTT.

As concerns this clonotype: At one boundary the junction diverges from the germline segment, which might be a read error. The chain's CDR3 is CASSLVSDF. The CDR3 bases are TGTGCCAGCAGCTTAGTATCGGATTTT. The chain recombines TRBV7-2 with TRBJ2-3, with D unclear. Germline V gene data show CDR1 as SGHTA and CDR2 as FQGNSA. There are 9 residues in the CDR3.

The J gene is TRBJ2-3, the V gene TRBV10-3, with 7 bases fitting TRBD1. Germline-derived CDR1 and CDR2 are ENHRY and SYGVKD. This CDR3 is 15 amino acids long. V was clipped by 2 bases and J by 3 bases; unmatched bases: 5. The CDR3 region has the DNA TGTGCCATCAGTGAGAACAGGGGATGGACAGATACGCAGTATTTT. Encoded protein: CAISENRGWTDTQYF.

The chain joins TRBV7-9 to TRBJ2-1, with 8 bases matching TRBD2. The CDR3 length is 20 residues. Germline CDR1 reads SEHNR; CDR2 reads FQNEAQ (reference sequence). V lost 6 bases to trimming and J lost 5 bases; unmatched junction nucleotides: 24. CDR3 residues: CASSHTRAGGPLNQNNEQFF. In DNA form, the CDR3 reads TGTGCCAGCAGTCACACGAGGGCGGGAGGCCCCCTAAACCAAAACAATGAGCAGTTCTTC.

This clonotype was seen repeatedly, ten times or more. This sequence joins TRBV7-2 and TRBJ2-3, with TRBD1 matching 7 bases. J gave up 0 bases and V 2 bases, and 5 bases lay outside the gene matches. The CDR3 covers 16 residues. CDR1 and CDR2 from the germline V gene are SGHTA and FQGNSA. This chain's CDR3 is CASSLLGQTSTDTQYF. In DNA form, the CDR3 reads TGTGCCAGCAGCTTACTGGGACAGACTAGCACAGATACGCAGTATTTT.

This clonotype has ten or more counts. J is TRBJ1-1 and V is TRBV27; tentatively, D is TRBD1 (5 bases). V was clipped by 2 bases and J by 1 base, with 8 bases between them. CDR1 and CDR2 (germline): MNHEY, SMNVEV (reference sequence). The CDR3 totals 14 residues. The CDR3 DNA reads TGTGCCAGCAGTTTACTTGACAGGAACACTGAAGCTTTCTTT. Its translation is CASSLLDRNTEAFF.

This clonotype showed up many times. The genes are TRBV19 and TRBJ1-5; TRBD1 matches 9 bases. The V gene end was trimmed by 8 bases and the J gene end by 6 bases; junction bases not matched to a gene: 2. CDR1 is LNHDA and CDR2 is SQIVND in the germline V gene (reference sequence). This CDR3 contains 12 residues. The CDR3 coding sequence is TGTGCCAGTGGACAGGGGTCTCAGCCCCAGCATTTT. The encoded protein is CASGQGSQPQHF.

This chain connects TRBV6-2 or TRBV6-3 to TRBJ2-7; TRBD1 or TRBD2 may be the D gene (6 bases each). Trimming shortened V by 6 bases and J by 1 base, and 13 bases separated the two germline ends. Germline V gene lookup returns CDR1 MNHEY and CDR2 SVGEGT. This CDR3 has 14 residues. CDR3 sequence reads: CASSPGGGSYEQYF. The CDR3 DNA is TGTGCCAGCAGCCCAGGAGGGGGGTCCTACGAGCAGTACTTC.

The rearrangement joins TRBV2 to TRBJ2-5; TRBD2 agrees at 12 bases. The CDR3 runs to 20 residues. Trimming at V came to 7 bases and at J to 5 bases, leaving 23 bases not matched to a gene. Germline V gene lookup returns CDR1 SNHLY and CDR2 FYNNEI. CDR3 sequence: CASIGNRQTGTSGPGETQYF. The CDR3 DNA sequence: TGTGCCAGCATAGGGAATAGACAGACCGGGACTAGCGGGCCTGGGGAGACCCAGTACTTC.

This clonotype showed up just a few times. The V gene is TRBV6-6, the J gene TRBJ2-2; D is unresolved. Germline CDR1 is MNHNY and CDR2 is SVGAGI (reference sequence). Between the trimmed V and J ends, which lost 10 bases and 6 bases, there was a span of 9 bases. CDR3 length: 11 amino acids. Here the CDR3 reads CAIFRAGELFF. In DNA form, the CDR3 reads TGTGCCATTTTTCGCGCCGGGGAGCTGTTTTTT.

The chain employs TRBV4-1 and TRBJ2-7, with 7 positions matching TRBD2. CDR3 length: 13 amino acids. CDR1 and CDR2 (germline): MGHRA, YSYEKL. Trimming cost V 1 base and J 5 bases; bases outside gene matches: 2. CDR3 sequence: CASSQGLADEQYF. The CDR3 bases are TGCGCCAGCAGCCAAGGCCTAGCGGACGAGCAGTACTTC.

Only a few counts were recorded for this clonotype. The V gene is TRBV20-1, the J gene TRBJ1-2; 10 nucleotides line up with TRBD1. The CDR3 loop spans 15 amino acids. J gave up 8 bases and V 5 bases, and 14 bases lay outside the gene matches. CDR1 and CDR2 from the germline V gene are DFQATT and SNEGSKA (reference sequence). The CDR3, as DNA: TGCAGTGCTGTGGGACAGGGGCAACAAAGATTCGGCTACACCTTC. Protein sequence: CSAVGQGQQRFGYTF.

At least ten counts were recorded for this clonotype. This chain links TRBV29-1 with TRBJ2-1; 8 positions agree with TRBD2. Germline CDR1 reads SQVTM; CDR2 reads ANQGSEA. The CDR3 contains 16 residues. V lost 7 bases to trimming and J lost 7 bases; unmatched junction nucleotides: 18. The CDR3 nucleotides read TGCAGCGGAGGGAATCGGTTCGCGGGAGGTTTAAATGAGCAGTTCTTC. This codes for CSGGNRFAGGLNEQFF.

This clonotype was seen many times. The rearrangement links TRBV29-1 to TRBJ1-4, with 10 bases fitting TRBD1. V trimming: 7 bases; J trimming: 8 bases; junction bases outside the gene matches: 19. The CDR3 sequence is 17 residues long. Germline loops: CDR1 SQVTM, CDR2 ANQGSEA. CDR3 nucleotide sequence: TGCAGCGGATGTTCCCAGGACAGGGGGACTGTAGAGGAAAAACTGTTTTTT. Amino acid sequence: CSGCSQDRGTVEEKLFF.